One sample yielded the 14 T cell receptor beta chains listed below, sequenced in a study of spatial heterogeneity in lung cancer. Findings and caveats of the study: Tumor mutation count correlated with how many alpha and beta TCRs expanded intratumorally.

As for time point: sample taken at primary tumor resection. TCRdb processed the 5' RACE reads anew with MiXCR; each CDR3 protein has one entry. The sample shows fewer than 7,500 distinct CDR3 sequences, around 15% of them seen only once. Which antigens these TCRs recognize remains unknown. The source was lung tumor tissue, collected at surgery. The receptors derive from a female donor with early-stage non-small cell lung cancer.

Relative to its sample, this clonotype is medium-sized (0.01 to 0.1%). V and J are TRBV7-9 and TRBJ1-2, with D perhaps matching TRBD1 (5 bases). Germline loops: CDR1 SEHNR, CDR2 FQNEAQ (reference sequence). Trimming took 5 bases from V and 6 from J, leaving 22 bases between them. The CDR3 extends over 16 amino acids. CDR3 amino acids: CASSLRSFRDRDGYTF. The DNA for the CDR3 is TGTGCCAGCAGCCTCCGATCCTTCCGGGACCGCGATGGCTACACCTTC.

By sample fraction, this clonotype is medium-sized. The chain employs TRBV11-2 and TRBJ2-2; D is possibly TRBD2 (5 bases). The CDR3 totals 15 residues. CDR1 and CDR2 (germline): SGHAT, FQNNGV. Trimming took 0 bases from V and 4 from J, leaving 9 bases between them. CDR3 loop: CASSLDQLATGELFF. CDR3 nucleotide sequence: TGTGCCAGCAGCTTAGATCAGCTAGCCACCGGGGAGCTGTTTTTT.

This clonotype has a count of ten or more. CDR3: CASSPQARSNTEAFF. In nucleotides, the CDR3 is TGTGCCAGCTCACCACAGGCACGGTCGAACACTGAAGCTTTCTTT. This chain links TRBV18 with TRBJ1-1; D is unclear. V was cut by 1 base and J by 1 base, with 10 bases left in between. The CDR3 loop spans 15 amino acids. Germline V CDR1 and CDR2: KGHSH, LQKENI.

This clonotype is medium-sized within its sample. The rearrangement joins TRBV28 to TRBJ2-1; 7 bases agree with TRBD1. This CDR3 is built from 16 residues. V lost 4 bases to trimming and J lost 15 bases; unmatched junction nucleotides: 21. The germline CDR1 and CDR2 sequences are MDHEN and SYDVKM. The CDR3 DNA is TGTGCCAGCAGTTCGCCGGGACAGCCCACCTACAATGGCAGGTTCTTC. Its protein product is CASSSPGQPTYNGRFF.

In its sample, this clonotype was seen a few times. The genes are TRBV6-6 and TRBJ1-5; TRBD1 is a possible D gene (5 bases). Per germline, CDR1 MNHNY and CDR2 SVGAGI (reference sequence). V was cut by 2 bases and J by 0 bases, with 14 bases left in between. CDR3 length: 17 residues. In DNA form, the CDR3 reads TGTGCCAGCAGTTACACAGGTGGGAAGTATAGCAATCAGCCCCAGCATTTT. It yields the protein CASSYTGGKYSNQPQHF.

This clonotype has at least ten counts. V is TRBV19 and J is TRBJ2-1; the D gene could be TRBD1 or TRBD2 (5 bases each). Trimming took off 7 bases at V and 6 bases at J, with 16 bases between the two ends. This CDR3 region has 14 residues. CDR1 and CDR2 from the germline V gene are LNHDA and SQIVND (reference sequence). For the CDR3, the DNA is TGTGCCAGTACCCCGGGACCCGGAACCAATGAGCAGTTCTTC. It is translated as CASTPGPGTNEQFF.

By sample fraction, this clonotype is medium-sized. The chain combines TRBV7-3 with TRBJ2-7; 9 nucleotides line up with TRBD2. The CDR3 totals 14 residues. V was pared by 7 bases and J by 6 bases, with 10 bases of the junction left unmatched. Germline lookup yields CDR1 SGHTA and CDR2 FQGTGA. CDR3 nucleotide sequence: TGTGCCAGCAACTACGGGACTAGCAGATCCGAGCAGTACGTC. This translates into CASNYGTSRSEQYV.

This clonotype is medium-sized within its sample. V is TRBV9 and J is TRBJ2-3, with D perhaps being TRBD1 or TRBD2 (5 bases each). The length of the CDR3 is 15 residues. Germline CDR1 and CDR2: SGDLS and YYNGEE. V was cut by 0 bases and J by 3 bases, with 11 bases left in between. The CDR3: CASSVEGTETDTQYF. As DNA, the CDR3 is TGTGCCAGCAGCGTAGAAGGGACCGAGACAGATACGCAGTATTTT. Complete variable domain (other parts from reference TRBV9 and TRBJ2-3): DSGVTQTPKHLITATGQRVTLRCSPRSGDLSVYWYQQSLDQGLQFLIQYYNGEERAKGNILERFSAQQFPDLHSELNLSSLELGDSALYFCASSVEGTETDTQYFGPGTRLTVL.

This clonotype rates as medium-sized. The V and J genes are TRBV10-3 and TRBJ1-6; D gene unclear. Germline V gives CDR1 ENHRY, CDR2 SYGVKD. The CDR3 runs 14 residues. V was pared by 4 bases and J by 5 bases, with 9 bases between. The CDR3 region is CAISGLKDNSPLHF. The CDR3 region has the DNA TGTGCCATCAGTGGACTTAAGGATAATTCACCCCTCCACTTT.

The sample holds many counts of this clonotype. A read error may be the cause here, since a much bigger clone is one base away. The rearrangement links TRBV18 to TRBJ2-3; D not resolved. Germline V CDR1 and CDR2: KGHSH, LQKENI. The CDR3 extends over 16 amino acids. With 2 bases removed from V and 5 bases from J, the gap between germline ends came to 17 bases. The CDR3 DNA reads as TGTGCCAGCTCACCAGTCACGGACCTGCTCAGAGATACGCAGTATTTT. Translated: CASSPVTDLLRDTQYF.

In its sample, this clonotype ranks as medium-sized. V usage is TRBV2 and J usage is TRBJ2-1; 11 bases fit TRBD1. V gave up 6 bases and J gave up 7 bases; unmatched junction bases: 8. Per the germline V gene, CDR1 is SNHLY and CDR2 is FYNNEI. The CDR3 runs 15 residues. This CDR3 reads CASRADRGLGNEQFF. In DNA, the CDR3 is TGTGCCAGCAGGGCGGACAGGGGGCTTGGGAATGAGCAGTTCTTC.

Sample share makes this clonotype medium-sized. The V and J genes are TRBV5-4 and TRBJ2-2; TRBD2 aligns across 14 bases. Looked up from germline, CDR1 is SGHNT and CDR2 is YYREEE (reference sequence). V lost 4 bases to trimming and J lost 5 bases; unmatched junction nucleotides: 4. There are 16 residues in the CDR3. The CDR3 here is CASSRGTSGSTGELFF. In DNA form, the CDR3 reads TGTGCCAGCAGCCGGGGGACTAGCGGGAGTACCGGGGAGCTGTTTTTT.

This clonotype qualifies as medium-sized. The rearrangement uses TRBV20-1 and TRBJ1-5, with 12 bases that match TRBD1. The CDR3 is 16 amino acids. Germline trimming cut 4 bases from V and 1 base from J; bases unmatched to any gene: 5. Germline CDR1 and CDR2: DFQATT and SNEGSKA (reference sequence). This CDR3 is CSAKGTGGRSNQPQHF. The CDR3 region has the DNA TGCAGTGCTAAAGGGACAGGGGGCCGGAGCAATCAGCCCCAGCATTTT.

This clonotype is labeled medium-sized. The chain joins TRBV20-1 to TRBJ1-4; D is uncertain. Germline values: CDR1 DFQATT, CDR2 SNEGSKA (reference sequence). V was trimmed by 6 bases and J by 8 bases, leaving 10 bases between them. The CDR3 is made up of 11 amino acids. The CDR3 loop is CSAEGYEKLFF. DNA for the CDR3: TGCAGTGCGGAGGGTTACGAAAAACTGTTTTTT.